This T cell receptor (beta chain) was captured by sequencing in a study of blood T cell repertoires in COVID-19. The V end was cut by 2 bases, the J end by 4 bases, with 6 bases between. The CDR3 contains 13 residues. Germline loops: CDR1 WNHNN, CDR2 SYGVQD (reference sequence). TCRdb's table, derived via immunoSEQ multiplex PCR, lists solely in-frame clones and lacks some. The table records hundreds of thousands of clones, roughly 88% of them present only once. The V gene is TRBV10-1, the J gene TRBJ1-5; D call uncertain. The TCR originated in a woman under 40 with active or convalescent COVID-19. The sequenced material came from peripheral blood. The CDR3 region is CASSETVNQPQHF. Here the CDR3 DNA reads TGCGCCAGCAGTGAGACAGTAAATCAGCCCCAGCATTTT.